The rows below give T cell receptor beta chains drawn from one sample of a study of blood T cell repertoires in COVID-19. The data were produced by immunoSEQ multiplex PCR, yet TCRdb's version contains in-frame clones alone and is incomplete. The table records 200,000 to 250,000 clones, under 90% of them present only once. Sequencing was carried out using peripheral blood. The receptors stem from a man aged 25 to 40 with active or convalescent COVID-19. Both conserved end residues are part of each CDR3. Fields, in order: clone size, V gene, J gene, D gene, CDR3 protein, CDR3 DNA. The D gene is left open where the match is weak. Expanded clones are given a class, and other clones once, few, many or no size at all.

size: few
V: TRBV5-6
J: TRBJ2-7
D: TRBD1
CDR3: CASSHRGYEQYF
DNA: TGTGCCAGCAGCCACAGGGGGTACGAGCAGTACTTC

size: NA
V: TRBV4-3
J: TRBJ1-2
D: TRBD1
CDR3: CASSQATGTGDGYTF
DNA: TGCGCCAGCAGCCAAGCCACCGGGACAGGGGACGGCTACACCTTC

size: NA
V: TRBV7-8
J: TRBJ2-1
D: TRBD2
CDR3: CASLLAGDEQFF
DNA: TGTGCCAGCCTCCTAGCGGGAGATGAGCAGTTCTTC

size: NA
V: TRBV20-1
J: TRBJ2-1
D: NA
CDR3: CSARRTREQFF
DNA: TGCAGTGCACGGAGAACGCGGGAGCAGTTCTTC

size: NA
V: TRBV30
J: TRBJ2-7
D: NA
CDR3: CAWVPAHLVPYEQYF
DNA: TGTGCCTGGGTTCCCGCGCATCTCGTACCCTACGAGCAGTACTTC

size: NA
V: TRBV2
J: TRBJ2-6
D: NA
CDR3: CASKLPGSGANVLTF
DNA: TGTGCCAGCAAACTCCCCGGGAGTGGGGCCAACGTCCTGACTTTC

size: NA
V: TRBV5-4
J: TRBJ1-2
D: NA
CDR3: CAGGRGGANYGYTF
DNA: TGTGCCGGAGGGAGGGGGGGAGCTAACTATGGCTACACCTTC

size: NA
V: TRBV4-3
J: TRBJ2-7
D: TRBD2
CDR3: CASSQDGAGAGASYEQYF
DNA: TGCGCCAGCAGCCAAGATGGAGCGGGAGCCGGCGCCTCATACGAGCAGTACTTC

size: NA
V: TRBV18
J: TRBJ1-3
D: TRBD1
CDR3: CASSRPGQGSGNTIYF
DNA: TGTGCCAGCTCGCGCCCGGGACAGGGCTCTGGAAACACCATATATTTT

size: NA
V: TRBV3-1/TRBV3-2
J: TRBJ1-3
D: NA
CDR3: CASSQGGGAGNTIYF
DNA: TGTGCCAGCAGCCAAGGGGGGGGAGCTGGAAACACCATATATTTT

size: NA
V: TRBV6-6
J: TRBJ2-7
D: NA
CDR3: CASSQLAYSSYEQYF
DNA: TGTGCCAGCAGTCAGCTAGCGTATAGCTCCTACGAGCAGTACTTC

size: NA
V: TRBV10-2
J: TRBJ1-6
D: TRBD1
CDR3: CAVRDRVNSPLHF
DNA: TGCGCCGTCCGGGACAGGGTTAATTCACCCCTCCACTTT

size: NA
V: TRBV28
J: TRBJ1-5
D: TRBD1
CDR3: CASGGTANQPQHF
DNA: TGTGCCAGCGGAGGGACAGCGAATCAGCCCCAGCATTTT

size: NA
V: TRBV10-2
J: TRBJ1-4
D: TRBD1
CDR3: CASRPTGGAEEKLFF
DNA: TGCGCCAGCAGGCCAACAGGGGGCGCGGAGGAAAAACTGTTTTTT

size: once
V: TRBV4-3
J: TRBJ2-1
D: NA
CDR3: CASSQDRVTESYNEQFF
DNA: TGCGCCAGCAGCCAAGATCGGGTAACGGAATCCTACAATGAGCAGTTCTTC

size: NA
V: TRBV2
J: TRBJ1-1
D: NA
CDR3: CASSEEISGLNTEAFF
DNA: TGTGCCAGCAGTGAAGAAATCTCGGGGTTGAACACTGAAGCTTTCTTT

size: NA
V: TRBV5-4
J: TRBJ2-5
D: TRBD2
CDR3: CASSSPGTSALQETQYF
DNA: TGTGCCAGCAGCTCCCCCGGGACTAGCGCCTTACAAGAGACCCAGTACTTC

size: once
V: TRBV4-1
J: TRBJ2-7
D: TRBD2
CDR3: CASSLVRVPRGGGYEQYF
DNA: TGCGCCAGCAGCCTCGTAAGGGTTCCGCGGGGGGGCGGGTACGAGCAGTACTTC

size: NA
V: TRBV21-1
J: TRBJ1-5
D: NA
CDR3: CASSARQGAAFYQPQHF
DNA: TGTGCCAGCAGCGCTCGACAGGGGGCGGCTTTCTATCAGCCCCAGCATTTT

size: NA
V: TRBV28
J: TRBJ2-7
D: TRBD2
CDR3: CASSSPGAGGFKGEQYF
DNA: TGTGCCAGCAGCTCCCCGGGAGCGGGGGGTTTCAAGGGGGAGCAGTACTTC

size: many
V: TRBV6-1
J: TRBJ2-2
D: TRBD2
CDR3: CASSEASGGTGELFF
DNA: TGTGCCAGCAGTGAAGCCTCGGGAGGGACCGGGGAGCTGTTTTTT

size: NA
V: TRBV5-8
J: TRBJ2-2
D: TRBD1
CDR3: CASSFATGTNTGELFF
DNA: TGTGCCAGCAGCTTCGCGACAGGGACGAACACCGGGGAGCTGTTTTTT

size: few
V: TRBV28
J: TRBJ2-6
D: NA
CDR3: CASQTFAGANVLTF
DNA: TGTGCCAGCCAAACTTTTGCTGGGGCCAACGTCCTGACTTTC

size: NA
V: TRBV7-9
J: TRBJ2-7
D: TRBD2
CDR3: CASSPALGLATATYEQYF
DNA: TGTGCCAGCAGCCCAGCGTTGGGACTAGCGACCGCGACCTACGAGCAGTACTTC

size: NA
V: TRBV9
J: TRBJ2-7
D: NA
CDR3: CASSASTGTYEQYF
DNA: TGTGCCAGCAGCGCCTCAACGGGGACCTACGAGCAGTACTTC

size: NA
V: TRBV19
J: TRBJ1-2
D: NA
CDR3: CASTLPGPWGYTF
DNA: TGTGCCAGTACGCTTCCAGGCCCCTGGGGCTACACCTTC

size: NA
V: TRBV5-1
J: TRBJ1-1
D: NA
CDR3: CASSLAGGGENTEAFF
DNA: TGCGCCAGCAGCTTGGCCGGGGGAGGCGAGAACACTGAAGCTTTCTTT

size: NA
V: TRBV4-3
J: TRBJ1-6
D: NA
CDR3: CASSQVVEGGSPLHF
DNA: TGCGCCAGCAGCCAAGTTGTAGAAGGGGGTTCACCCCTCCACTTT

size: NA
V: TRBV9
J: TRBJ2-3
D: NA
CDR3: CASSPDSFTDTQYF
DNA: TGTGCCAGCAGCCCCGACAGCTTCACAGATACGCAGTATTTT

size: NA
V: TRBV4-1
J: TRBJ1-5
D: NA
CDR3: CASSQDRGYQPQHF
DNA: TGCGCCAGCAGCCAAGATAGGGGATATCAGCCCCAGCATTTT

size: NA
V: TRBV7-2
J: TRBJ2-7
D: NA
CDR3: CASSPGTSYEQYF
DNA: TGTGCCAGCAGCCCCGGGACTTCCTACGAGCAGTACTTC

size: NA
V: TRBV9
J: TRBJ1-2
D: TRBD1
CDR3: CASSNTGGNYGYTF
DNA: TGTGCCAGCAGTAACACAGGGGGCAACTATGGCTACACCTTC

size: NA
V: TRBV2
J: TRBJ1-1
D: NA
CDR3: CASSGLWNTEAFF
DNA: TGTGCCAGCAGTGGACTCTGGAACACTGAAGCTTTCTTT

size: NA
V: TRBV7-2
J: TRBJ2-3
D: TRBD2
CDR3: CASSFNPSGRGTDTQYF
DNA: TGTGCCAGCAGCTTTAACCCTAGCGGGAGGGGCACAGATACGCAGTATTTT

size: once
V: TRBV6-4
J: TRBJ2-4
D: NA
CDR3: CASTRPCRSLAKNIQYF
DNA: TGTGCCAGCACTCGTCCCTGCAGGTCCTTGGCCAAAAACATTCAGTACTTC

size: NA
V: TRBV7-9
J: TRBJ2-2
D: NA
CDR3: CASRGYDTLPQNTGELFF
DNA: TGTGCCAGCAGGGGCTACGACACACTCCCTCAGAACACCGGGGAGCTGTTTTTT

size: NA
V: TRBV7-8
J: TRBJ2-1
D: NA
CDR3: CASSPPRLNEQFF
DNA: TGTGCCAGCAGCCCCCCGAGGCTCAATGAGCAGTTCTTC

size: NA
V: TRBV19
J: TRBJ2-3
D: NA
CDR3: CASTPSGTDTQYF
DNA: TGTGCCAGTACACCGTCAGGTACAGATACGCAGTATTTT

size: NA
V: TRBV3-1/TRBV3-2
J: TRBJ2-3
D: NA
CDR3: CASSQENTGSSGTQYF
DNA: TGTGCCAGCAGCCAAGAAAACACGGGCTCCTCAGGGACGCAGTATTTT

size: NA
V: TRBV28
J: TRBJ1-4
D: TRBD1
CDR3: CASSLRQGNEKLFF
DNA: TGTGCCAGCAGTCTCCGACAGGGTAATGAAAAACTGTTTTTT

size: NA
V: TRBV6-1
J: TRBJ2-7
D: TRBD1
CDR3: CASSEATGANYEQYF
DNA: TGTGCCAGCAGTGAAGCGACAGGGGCCAACTACGAGCAGTACTTC

size: NA
V: TRBV19
J: TRBJ1-6
D: NA
CDR3: CASTPGRGSPLHF
DNA: TGTGCCAGCACTCCCGGGAGGGGTTCACCCCTCCACTTT

size: NA
V: TRBV5-8
J: TRBJ1-5
D: NA
CDR3: CASSLFGQGSYQPQHF
DNA: TGTGCCAGCAGCTTGTTTGGGCAGGGATCGTATCAGCCCCAGCATTTT

size: NA
V: TRBV7-8
J: TRBJ2-1
D: TRBD1
CDR3: CASSPWAVTGVDEQFF
DNA: TGTGCCAGCAGCCCCTGGGCGGTGACAGGGGTCGATGAGCAGTTCTTC

size: NA
V: TRBV15
J: TRBJ2-1
D: TRBD1
CDR3: CATSRFGQGALGEQFF
DNA: TGTGCCACCAGCAGATTCGGGCAGGGGGCTTTAGGTGAGCAGTTCTTC

size: once
V: TRBV7-8
J: TRBJ2-3
D: NA
CDR3: CASSFPSAGGTDTQYF
DNA: TGTGCCAGCAGCTTCCCCTCTGCCGGGGGCACAGATACGCAGTATTTT

size: NA
V: TRBV30
J: TRBJ2-7
D: NA
CDR3: CAWSVGPWGRGF
DNA: TGTGCCTGGAGTGTAGGCCCCTGGGGTCGGGGCTTC

size: NA
V: TRBV30
J: TRBJ1-5
D: NA
CDR3: CAWSGGYSNQPQHF
DNA: TGTGCCTGGAGCGGGGGTTATAGCAATCAGCCCCAGCATTTT

size: NA
V: TRBV5-4
J: TRBJ2-5
D: NA
CDR3: CASSSAQGTRETQYF
DNA: TGTGCCAGCAGCTCTGCCCAGGGGACCAGAGAGACCCAGTACTTC

size: NA
V: TRBV5-4
J: TRBJ2-1
D: NA
CDR3: CASTKPGLSLNEQFF
DNA: TGTGCCAGCACCAAACCGGGACTCTCACTCAATGAGCAGTTCTTC